Sequencing of this T cell receptor (beta chain) was carried out in a study of CD8+ T cells in alopecia areata. The J segment lost 1 base and the V segment lost 0 bases, leaving 18 bases of the junction unmatched. Germline V gene lookup returns CDR1 SGHDN and CDR2 FVKESK. The CDR3 has 22 residues. RNA extraction and reverse transcription yielded cDNA as sequencing template. Data came from immunoSEQ multiplex PCR; TCRdb stores just in-frame clones and leaves some out. The table lists some 82,000 clones, roughly 51% of them singletons. This clone was picked up a small number of times. V is TRBV14 and J is TRBJ2-6; 7 positions agree with TRBD2. The sequenced material came from NKG2D-high CD8+ T cells sorted from blood. The sequence was obtained from a human donor with alopecia areata. The CDR3 region is CASSQDPNTAGLISSGANVLTF. CDR3 sequence (DNA): TGTGCCAGCAGCCAAGATCCAAACACAGCGGGACTGATAAGTTCTGGGGCCAACGTCCTGACTTTC.